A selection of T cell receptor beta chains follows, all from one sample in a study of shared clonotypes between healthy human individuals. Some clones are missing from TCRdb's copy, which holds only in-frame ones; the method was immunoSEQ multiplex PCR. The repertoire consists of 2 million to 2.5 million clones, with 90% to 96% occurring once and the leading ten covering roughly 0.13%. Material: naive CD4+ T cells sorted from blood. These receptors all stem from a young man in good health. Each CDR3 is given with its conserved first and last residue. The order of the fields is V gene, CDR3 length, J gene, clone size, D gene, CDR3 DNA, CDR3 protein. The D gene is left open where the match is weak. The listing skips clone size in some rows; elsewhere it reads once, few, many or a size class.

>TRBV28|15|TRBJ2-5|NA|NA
TGTGCCAGCAGTTTCTTAACAGGGTGGGGGGAGACCCAGTACTTC
CASSFLTGWGETQYF
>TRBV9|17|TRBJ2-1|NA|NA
TGTGCCAGCAGCGTAGATGGGACTCCTAGCTCCTACAATGAGCAGTTCTTC
CASSVDGTPSSYNEQFF
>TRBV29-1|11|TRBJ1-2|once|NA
TGCAGCGTTGATAAAGGGTCGGGCTACACCTTC
CSVDKGSGYTF
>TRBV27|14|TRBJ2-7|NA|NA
TGTGCCAGCAGTTTACGGCAGGGTTCCTACGAGCAGTACTTC
CASSLRQGSYEQYF
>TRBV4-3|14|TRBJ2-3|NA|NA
TGCGCCAGCAGCCAAAACCGGTGGGCGGATACGCAGTATTTT
CASSQNRWADTQYF
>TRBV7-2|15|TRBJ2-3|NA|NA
TGTGCCAGCAGCTTCACCCCGGCAGCCCCAGATACGCAGTATTTT
CASSFTPAAPDTQYF
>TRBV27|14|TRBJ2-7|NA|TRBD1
TGTGCCAGCAGTCCAGGACAGGGCCCCGACGAGCAGTACTTC
CASSPGQGPDEQYF
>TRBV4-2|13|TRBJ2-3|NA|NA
TGTGCCAGCAGACGGAAAGGCACAGATACGCAGTATTTT
CASRRKGTDTQYF
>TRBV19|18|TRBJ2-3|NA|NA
TGTGCCAGTACCTACTCAGGGCTAAGCGTTGCTAGCACAGATACGCAGTATTTT
CASTYSGLSVASTDTQYF
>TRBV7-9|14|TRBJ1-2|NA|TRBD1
TGTGCCAGCGTACAGGGGTCCCTTCGGAGTGGCTACACCTTC
CASVQGSLRSGYTF
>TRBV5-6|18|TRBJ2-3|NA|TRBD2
TGTGCCAGCAGCTTCGGCTCAGGCGGGACTAGCGGCACAGATACGCAGTATTTT
CASSFGSGGTSGTDTQYF
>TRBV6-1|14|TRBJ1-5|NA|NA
TGTGCCAGCAGTGAGATCTATAGCAATCAGCCCCAGCATTTT
CASSEIYSNQPQHF
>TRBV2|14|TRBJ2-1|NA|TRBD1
TGTGCCAGCAGCCGGGACAGGGGATCCAATGAGCAGTTCTTC
CASSRDRGSNEQFF
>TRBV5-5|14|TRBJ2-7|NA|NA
TGTGCCAGCAGTCGACTAGGGAGCTCCTACGAGCAGTACTTC
CASSRLGSSYEQYF
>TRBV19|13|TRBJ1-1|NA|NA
TGTGCCAGTAGTATATATAGAGGGCAGAAAGCTTTCTTT
CASSIYRGQKAFF
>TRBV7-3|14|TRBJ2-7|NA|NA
TGTGCCAGCAGCCCCGATGGGGCGAGCTACGAGCAGTACTTC
CASSPDGASYEQYF
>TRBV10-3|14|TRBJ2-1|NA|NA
TGTGCCATCAGTGAGTGGGGTAGCGGTAATGAGCAGTTCTTC
CAISEWGSGNEQFF
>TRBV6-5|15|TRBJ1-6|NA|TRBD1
TGTGCCAGCAGTTTCCCCGACAGGGATAATTCACCCCTCCACTTT
CASSFPDRDNSPLHF
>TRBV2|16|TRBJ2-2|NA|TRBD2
TGTGCCAGCAGGGAGGGGACTAGCGGGGAGGTCGGGGAGCTGTTTTTT
CASREGTSGEVGELFF
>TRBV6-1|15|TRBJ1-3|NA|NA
TGTGCCAGCAGTGATATTTTCACCTCTGGAAACACCATATATTTT
CASSDIFTSGNTIYF
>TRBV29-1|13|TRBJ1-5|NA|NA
TGCAGCGCTATCGGCGTACTAGGTCAGCCCCAGCATTTT
CSAIGVLGQPQHF
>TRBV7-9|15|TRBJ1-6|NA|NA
TGTGCCAGCACACGTGGGGGGCCCACCCATTCACCCCTCCACTTT
CASTRGGPTHSPLHF
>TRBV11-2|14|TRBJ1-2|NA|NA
TGTGCCAGCAGCCCCGTGGGCAGGGCAGGAGGGTACACCTTC
CASSPVGRAGGYTF
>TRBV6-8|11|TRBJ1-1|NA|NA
TGTGCCAGCAGCGGGCACACTGAAGCTTTCTTT
CASSGHTEAFF
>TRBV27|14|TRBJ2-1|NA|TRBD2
TGTGCCGGCAGTTTAGCGGGAGCTGGCAATGAGCAGTTCTTC
CAGSLAGAGNEQFF
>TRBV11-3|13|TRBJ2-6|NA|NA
TGTGCCAGCAGCTTTAGTGGGGCCAACGTCCTGACTTTC
CASSFSGANVLTF
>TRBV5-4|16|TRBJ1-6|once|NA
TGTGCCAGCAGCTCCCCGCGGGGTGGGTCTAATTCACCCCTCCACTTT
CASSSPRGGSNSPLHF
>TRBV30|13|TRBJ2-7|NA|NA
TGTGCCTGGAGTGTTTGGCTCCCGGGCGAGCAGTACTTC
CAWSVWLPGEQYF
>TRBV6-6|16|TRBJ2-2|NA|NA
TGTGCCAGCAGTTACTTTTCAAATTGGAACACCGGGGAGCTGTTTTTT
CASSYFSNWNTGELFF
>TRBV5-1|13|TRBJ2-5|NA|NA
TGCGCCAGCAGCCCAGCGGCCCAAGAGACCCAGTACTTC
CASSPAAQETQYF
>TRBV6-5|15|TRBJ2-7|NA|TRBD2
TGTGCCAGCAATCGAGGACTAGCGGGAGCGTACGAGCAGTACTTC
CASNRGLAGAYEQYF
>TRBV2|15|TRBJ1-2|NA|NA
TGTGCCAGCAGTGAAGATCGGGTTTTTAACTATGGCTACACCTTC
CASSEDRVFNYGYTF
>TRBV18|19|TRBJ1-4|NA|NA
TGTGCCAGCTCACCTGAGACGTCGGGCAGGGAGGCAGGGGCTGAAAAACTGTTTTTT
CASSPETSGREAGAEKLFF
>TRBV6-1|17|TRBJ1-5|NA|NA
TGTGCCAGCAGTGAGTTCGAACGGACAGAGGTCAATCAGCCCCAGCATTTT
CASSEFERTEVNQPQHF
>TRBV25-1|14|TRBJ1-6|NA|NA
TGTGCCAGTATAGGGGGATCTTATAATTCACCCCTCCACTTT
CASIGGSYNSPLHF
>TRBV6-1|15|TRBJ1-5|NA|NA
TGTGCCAGCGCCCAGCCACCCGGTGGCAATCAGCCCCAGCATTTT
CASAQPPGGNQPQHF
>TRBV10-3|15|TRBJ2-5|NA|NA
TGTGCCATCAGTGGCCGAGGGCAGGGGCAAGAGACCCAGTACTTC
CAISGRGQGQETQYF
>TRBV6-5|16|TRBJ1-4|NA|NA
TGTGCCAGCAGTTACTTTTCCGGGGAAACTAATGAAAAACTGTTTTTT
CASSYFSGETNEKLFF
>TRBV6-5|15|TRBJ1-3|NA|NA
TGTGCCAGCACCACCGTCCAGAGCTCTGGAAACACCATATATTTT
CASTTVQSSGNTIYF
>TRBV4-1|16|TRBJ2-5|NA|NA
TGCGCCAGCAGCCAAGGCTGGACAGTAGGACAAGAGACCCAGTACTTC
CASSQGWTVGQETQYF
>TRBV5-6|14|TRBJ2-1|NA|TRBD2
TGTGCCAGCAGCTTGGAAGCGGGAGTTGGTGAGCAGTTCTTC
CASSLEAGVGEQFF
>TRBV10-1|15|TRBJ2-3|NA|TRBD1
TGCGCCAGCAGTGAGAGGGGGCGCAGCACAGATACGCAGTATTTT
CASSERGRSTDTQYF
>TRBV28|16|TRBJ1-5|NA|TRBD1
TGTGCCAGCAGTCCCGTACCCGACAGGGGTAGTCAGCCCCAGCATTTT
CASSPVPDRGSQPQHF
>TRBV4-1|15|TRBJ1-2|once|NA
TGCGCCAGCAGCCCGGAAACCACAGGGTTATATGGCTACACCTTC
CASSPETTGLYGYTF
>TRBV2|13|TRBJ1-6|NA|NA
TGTGCCAGCAGTGATTCCTATAATTCACCCCTCCACTTT
CASSDSYNSPLHF
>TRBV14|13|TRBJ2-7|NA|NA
TGTGCCAGCAGCCAATTTGACTCCTACGAGCAGTACTTC
CASSQFDSYEQYF
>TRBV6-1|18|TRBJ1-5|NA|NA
TGTGCCAGCAGTGACATCACTGCCCCGCTAACCTGGATGTGGCCCCAGCATTTT
CASSDITAPLTWMWPQHF
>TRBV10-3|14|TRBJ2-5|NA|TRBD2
TGTGCCATCAGTGACAGCGGGGGGGCGGAGACCCAGTACTTC
CAISDSGGAETQYF
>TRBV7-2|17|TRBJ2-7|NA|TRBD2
TGTGCCAGCAGCCCCATGGGGACTAGCGGGTTGGCCTACGAGCAGTACTTC
CASSPMGTSGLAYEQYF
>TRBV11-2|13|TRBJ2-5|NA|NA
TGTGCCAGCAGAACGGGACCCAAAGAGACCCAGTACTTC
CASRTGPKETQYF